This T cell receptor (beta chain) was observed in a study of T cell repertoires in cytomegalovirus infection. As for the study in general: Matching HLA type, along with CMV infection, was indicated by public TCR beta signatures.

TCRdb reprocessed the reads via MiXCR and lists one record per CDR3 protein. This table has about 240,000 distinct CDR3 sequences, around 6.4% appearing once. The CDR3 consists of 13 residues. Trimming shortened V by 4 bases and J by 7 bases, and 11 bases separated the two germline ends. In germline, CDR1 is SGHTA, CDR2 FQGNSA. This clonotype showed up many times. Its antigen is as yet unknown. Study results and limitations: Clonotypes of TCR beta that were HLA-C-restricted and CMV-specific dominated the ex vivo response.

Source material: PBMCs. The TCR originated in a human donor in good health (CMV status not recorded). Some clones in this sample may be carry-over from other donors' samples. The V and J genes are TRBV7-2 and TRBJ1-5; D unresolved. The CDR3 DNA is TGTGCCAGCAGCTCGGGATTTCCCCAGCCCCAGCATTTT. Residues: CASSSGFPQPQHF.